This passage covers 15 T cell receptor beta chains from one sample sequenced in a study of monozygotic twins with inflammatory bowel disease. TCRdb reprocessed the 5' RACE reads, keeping one entry per CDR3 protein, no DNA. In total, the table holds over 110,000 distinct CDR3 sequences. Specimen: blood. These receptors all come from a human donor with ulcerative colitis or Crohn's disease, or a healthy co-twin of an affected twin (not recorded which).

The V and J genes are TRBV7-2 and TRBJ2-1; without DNA, the TCRdb call of TRBD1 cannot be checked. The CDR3 runs 16 residues. The germline CDR1 and CDR2 sequences are SGHTA and FQGNSA. CDR3 amino acids: CASSSLRDRGLREQFF.

This chain uses TRBV20-1 with TRBJ1-6; there is no DNA to check the TCRdb D call of TRBD1. The CDR3 totals 12 residues. Germline-derived CDR1 and CDR2 are DFQATT and SNEGSKA (reference sequence). The CDR3 region is CSALTGDGPLHF.

The chain employs TRBV12-3 or TRBV12-4 and TRBJ2-5; the D call of TRBD2 rests on TCRdb alone, since no DNA is present to check it. The CDR3 is made up of 16 amino acids. CDR3 protein: CASSFWTSGGQETQYF.

The chain recombines TRBV20-1 with TRBJ2-5; with no DNA, the TCRdb D assignment of TRBD1 cannot be verified. The germline V gene encodes CDR1 DFQATT and CDR2 SNEGSKA (reference sequence). CDR3 length: 17 amino acids. This CDR3 reads CSARVPRDRGRWETQYF.

The rearrangement joins TRBV12-3 or TRBV12-4 to TRBJ1-2; TCRdb selects TRBD1, and the lack of DNA leaves this call unchecked. There are 13 residues in the CDR3. The CDR3 loop is CASSAQVNYGYTF.

The CDR3 protein is CASSPAGWNEQYF. The chain recombines TRBV18 with TRBJ2-7; TCRdb lists TRBD1, though no DNA is available to test this call. The CDR3 sequence is 13 residues long. CDR1 KGHSH and CDR2 LQKENI come from the germline V gene.

This sequence joins TRBV2 and TRBJ2-1; without DNA, the TCRdb call of TRBD1 cannot be checked. The length of the CDR3 is 13 residues. From germline, CDR1 is SNHLY and CDR2 FYNNEI. The CDR3 sequence: CASSVRPGGSQFF.

V usage is TRBV10-3 and J usage is TRBJ2-7. CDR1 ENHRY and CDR2 SYGVKD come from the germline V gene. The CDR3 totals 15 residues. The CDR3 sequence is CAISESIMDAHEQYF.

The chain combines TRBV5-1 with TRBJ1-1; as DNA is missing, the TRBD1 call by TCRdb cannot be tested. The CDR3 has 14 residues. Germline values: CDR1 SGHRS, CDR2 YFSETQ. The CDR3 sequence is CASSLDRDNTEAFF. Filled out from reference TRBV5-1 and TRBJ1-1, the complete variable domain reads KAGVTQTPRYLIKTRGQQVTLSCSPISGHRSVSWYQQTPGQGLQFLFEYFSETQRNKGNFPGRFSGRQFSNSRSEMNVSTLELGDSALYLCASSLDRDNTEAFFGQGTRLTVV.

The chain has TRBV5-1 and TRBJ1-2; the TCRdb call, TRBD1, lacks DNA for checking. Germline CDR1 is SGHRS and CDR2 is YFSETQ. There are 14 residues in the CDR3. The CDR3 loop is CASSLEQGAYGYTF.

The CDR3: CASSPNTGGRMNTEAFF. The V gene is TRBV5-1, the J gene TRBJ1-1; with no DNA, the TCRdb D assignment of TRBD1 cannot be verified. The CDR3 is 17 residues long. Germline loops: CDR1 SGHRS, CDR2 YFSETQ.

The chain carries TRBV10-3 and TRBJ2-5; TCRdb designates TRBD2, a call that cannot be tested without DNA. There are 15 residues in the CDR3. Looked up from germline, CDR1 is ENHRY and CDR2 is SYGVKD. CDR3 loop: CAISTSGGAQETQYF.

The chain has TRBV12-3 or TRBV12-4 and TRBJ2-5; TCRdb lists TRBD2, though no DNA is available to test this call. The CDR3 loop spans 18 amino acids. The CDR3 sequence is CASSLALLLRGGRGTQYF.

The chain employs TRBV20-1 and TRBJ1-6. The CDR3 is made up of 13 amino acids. CDR1 and CDR2 from the germline V gene are DFQATT and SNEGSKA (reference sequence). CDR3 sequence: CSVPMADNSPLHF.

The CDR3 spells CASSQVGRRTFEAFF. V and J are TRBV14 and TRBJ1-1. Germline V lookup: CDR1 SGHDN, CDR2 FVKESK. The CDR3 sequence is 15 residues long.